Described below is a single T cell receptor beta chain sequence and its context. Its target is not known. CDR1 is LNHDA and CDR2 is SQIVND in the germline V gene (reference sequence). The CDR3 totals 15 residues. V lost 5 bases to trimming and J lost 5 bases; unmatched junction nucleotides: 9. Average productive template count per sample was roughly 40,000. The data were produced by immunoSEQ multiplex PCR, yet TCRdb's version contains in-frame clones alone and is incomplete. This sample has about 12,000 clones; roughly 85% occur once, and the top ten carry about nine tenths. The sample is drawn from a study of STAT3 mutations in large granular lymphocyte leukemia. Study in general: Approximately 40% of treated T-LGLL patients showed hematologic response to immunosuppression. Study results and limitations: In about 35% of the 18 patients, new TCR clonotypes emerged after therapy. A small but highly pathogenic clone may have been missed. Every T-LGLL patient had at least one immunodominant TCRbeta clonotype.

The V gene is TRBV19, the J gene TRBJ1-5; 7 bases map to TRBD1. The TCR comes from a man older than 75 with T-cell large granular lymphocyte leukemia. Some clones in this sample may be carry-over from other donors' samples. The sequencing input was peripheral blood mononuclear cells. The chain's CDR3 is CASSVIGQAHQPQHF. Here the CDR3 DNA reads TGTGCCAGTAGTGTAATCGGACAGGCTCATCAGCCCCAGCATTTT. Complete variable domain (other parts from reference TRBV19 and TRBJ1-5): DGGITQSPKYLFRKEGQNVTLSCEQNLNHDAMYWYRQDPGQGLRLIYYSQIVNDFQKGDIAEGYSVSREKKESFPLTVTSAQKNPTAFYLCASSVIGQAHQPQHFGDGTRLSIL.